The 20 T cell receptor beta chains listed next were all sequenced from one sample in a study of somatic mutations in cytotoxic T cells in rheumatoid arthritis (dated by TCRdb to about 2017). The library was built by means of the immunoSEQ multiplex PCR assay. The source is immuneACCESS, and TCRdb retained only in-frame sequences with V and J called. Part of the clones is not carried over; for the studies checked, unresolved V genes explain less than half of this, and the remainder is unexplained. This sample holds 15,000 to 20,000 clones; 60% to 85% were observed only once. 10% to 15% of the sample is in the top ten clones. Material: CD8+ T cells sorted from blood. The receptor set was obtained from an adult with rheumatoid arthritis.

J is TRBJ2-7 and V is TRBV7-6; 8 bases fit TRBD2. Germline V lookup: CDR1 SGHVS, CDR2 FNYEAQ. The V and J ends lost 1 base and 5 bases, in that order; junction bases with no gene match: 7. This CDR3 is built from 15 residues. The DNA for the CDR3 is TGTGCCAGCAGCTTAGGGTCCAGCGGGGGAAACGAGCAGTACTTC. Its protein product is CASSLGSSGGNEQYF.

The CDR3 DNA follows: TGTGCCAGCAATCTGGACAGTTCGCCCGGGTATCCCCTCCACTTT. Translated, it gives CASNLDSSPGYPLHF. The genes are TRBV6-5 and TRBJ1-6, with D possibly matching TRBD1 (6 bases). CDR1 is MNHEY and CDR2 is SVGAGI in the germline V gene. CDR3 length equals 15 residues. Trimming removed 7 bases from V and 13 bases from J, with 23 bases in between.

The V gene is TRBV7-9, the J gene TRBJ2-2; D call uncertain. Germline CDR1 SEHNR, CDR2 FQNEAQ (reference sequence). The CDR3 loop spans 11 amino acids. V was pared by 8 bases and J by 7 bases, with 8 bases between. CDR3 in amino acids: CASVLVGELFF. The CDR3 nucleotides read TGTGCCAGCGTTTTGGTCGGGGAGCTGTTTTTT.

This clone came up a few times. V and J are TRBV6-1 and TRBJ1-6; possible D gene TRBD1, 5 bases. Germline CDR1 and CDR2: MNHNS and SASEGT. The CDR3 is 13 amino acids. Trimming took off 2 bases at V and 9 bases at J, with 8 bases between the two ends. This CDR3 reads CASSESGGSPLHF. The CDR3 DNA is TGTGCCAGCAGTGAAAGCGGGGGTTCACCCCTCCACTTT.

J is TRBJ2-1 and V is TRBV11-3; a weak D match, TRBD1 (7 bases). Germline V gene data show CDR1 as SGHNT and CDR2 as YENEEA. The CDR3 extends over 18 amino acids. The V end was cut by 1 base, the J end by 1 base, with 17 bases between. For the CDR3, the DNA is TGTGCCAGCAGCTTAGGTGGAGGGGCAGGGGGTTCCTACAATGAGCAGTTCTTC. Protein: CASSLGGGAGGSYNEQFF.

The rearrangement uses TRBV28 and TRBJ1-1; TRBD1 agrees at 10 bases. CDR3 length: 15 residues. After removal of 6 bases from V and 0 bases from J, the junction contained 4 bases not matched to a gene. Looked up from germline, CDR1 is MDHEN and CDR2 is SYDVKM. Written as DNA, the CDR3 is TGTGCCAGCAGGGACAGGGGGAGTATGAACACTGAAGCTTTCTTT. It is translated as CASRDRGSMNTEAFF. Supplemented by reference TRBV28 and TRBJ1-1, the full variable domain reads DVKVTQSSRYLVKRTGEKVFLECVQDMDHENMFWYRQDPGLGLRLIYFSYDVKMKEKGDIPEGYSVSREKKERFSLILESASTNQTSMYLCASRDRGSMNTEAFFGQGTRLTVV.

CDR3 region: CASSVEGGQPQHF. CDR3 DNA sequence: TGTGCCAGCAGTGTGGAGGGAGGGCAGCCCCAGCATTTT. The chain is built from TRBV6-6 and TRBJ1-5; unclear D gene. With 5 bases removed from V and 7 bases from J, the gap between germline ends came to 12 bases. Germline V gives CDR1 MNHNY, CDR2 SVGAGI (reference sequence). There are 13 residues in the CDR3.

This chain connects TRBV6-5 to TRBJ2-2; 7 bases are a match to TRBD1. This CDR3 is built from 16 residues. Germline values: CDR1 MNHEY, CDR2 SVGAGI. J gave up 0 bases and V 2 bases, and 3 bases lay outside the gene matches. The CDR3 sequence is CASSYRQGPNTGELFF. In DNA, the CDR3 is TGTGCCAGCAGTTACAGACAGGGTCCGAACACCGGGGAGCTGTTTTTT.

This chain joins TRBV25-1 and TRBJ2-7; 7 bases fit TRBD1. V shed 6 bases and J 0 bases; nucleotides not matched to a gene: 11. The germline V gene has CDR1 MGHDK and CDR2 SYGVNS. The CDR3 covers 16 residues. CDR3 bases: TGTGCCAGCAGATCCCGAGGGGGCTGGGGCTCCTACGAGCAGTACTTC. Its protein is CASRSRGGWGSYEQYF.

The chain recombines TRBV4-1 with TRBJ2-1; perhaps D is TRBD1 or TRBD2 (5 bases each). Trimming cost V 1 base and J 1 base, with 8 bases left between them. Germline V gives CDR1 MGHRA, CDR2 YSYEKL. The CDR3 sequence is 15 residues long. The CDR3 DNA sequence: TGCGCCAGCAGCCAAGGGGACCCGTCCTACAATGAGCAGTTCTTC. It yields the protein CASSQGDPSYNEQFF.

V usage is TRBV10-1 and J usage is TRBJ2-7; D is unclear. CDR3 length equals 14 residues. V lost 0 bases, J lost 7 bases, and 13 bases lay in between. Germline V gene sequence: CDR1 WNHNN, CDR2 SYGVQD (reference sequence). The CDR3 DNA reads TGCGCCAGCAGTGAGTCGGGTAATAGCCAGGAGCAGTACTTC. This encodes CASSESGNSQEQYF.

The chain recombines TRBV4-1 with TRBJ2-2; D tentatively reads TRBD1 or TRBD2 (5 bases each). CDR3 size: 16 residues. V was pared by 1 base and J by 2 bases, with 11 bases between. Germline V gene data show CDR1 as MGHRA and CDR2 as YSYEKL. CDR3 protein: CASSQAGTSNTGELFF. CDR3 bases: TGCGCCAGCAGCCAAGCAGGGACGAGCAACACCGGGGAGCTGTTTTTT.

The chain joins TRBV6-1 to TRBJ2-3; 8 bases agree with TRBD2. CDR1 is MNHNS and CDR2 is SASEGT in the germline V gene. Trimming cost V 8 bases and J 5 bases; bases outside gene matches: 9. This CDR3 is 14 amino acids long. In nucleotides, the CDR3 is TGTGCCAGCGGTGGTAGCGGGGAAATAGATACGCAGTATTTT. Amino acids: CASGGSGEIDTQYF.

The V and J genes are TRBV7-9 and TRBJ1-2; D is ambiguous. The CDR3 is 14 amino acids. Germline loops: CDR1 SEHNR, CDR2 FQNEAQ (reference sequence). The V gene lost 9 bases and the J gene lost 2 bases, with 16 bases spanning the gap. CDR3 nucleotide sequence: TGTGCCAGTAAGACGGACGGTACAAACTATGGCTACACCTTC. This codes for CASKTDGTNYGYTF.

The chain recombines TRBV11-2 with TRBJ2-3, with 9 bases lining up with TRBD2. With 7 bases clipped from V and 5 bases from J, the junction kept 13 bases outside the gene matches. Germline V gene data show CDR1 as SGHAT and CDR2 as FQNNGV. The CDR3 sequence is 16 residues long. The CDR3 sequence is CASNPAAGGRGDTQYF. The CDR3 coding sequence is TGTGCCAGCAACCCGGCGGCGGGGGGGCGTGGAGATACGCAGTATTTT.

By proportion, this clone is medium-sized (0.01 to 0.1%). V usage is TRBV6-4 and J usage is TRBJ2-7; 8 bases fit TRBD1. The germline V gene has CDR1 MRHNA and CDR2 SNTAGT. The trim removed 6 bases at V and 3 bases at J, leaving 4 bases unmatched. The CDR3 has 13 residues. The CDR3 region is CASRADRVYEQYF. Here the CDR3 DNA reads TGTGCCAGCAGGGCGGACAGGGTCTACGAGCAGTACTTC.

V gene TRBV27 combines with J gene TRBJ2-1; D not certain. The germline CDR1 and CDR2 sequences are MNHEY and SMNVEV (reference sequence). V lost 7 bases to trimming and J lost 2 bases, with 9 bases between them. This CDR3 comprises 13 residues. The chain's CDR3 is CASTSDAYNEQFF. CDR3 nucleotides: TGTGCCAGCACCAGTGACGCCTACAATGAGCAGTTCTTC.

The chain is built from TRBV6-1 and TRBJ2-3; D is uncertain. Germline assignment: CDR1 MNHNS and CDR2 SASEGT. V was shortened by 3 bases and J by 6 bases, with 25 bases between the two germline ends. CDR3 length equals 18 residues. This CDR3 is CASSDPHKGPINTDTQYF. In DNA, the CDR3 is TGTGCCAGCAGTGATCCCCACAAGGGTCCAATCAATACGGATACGCAGTATTTT.

This clone appeared once. V gene TRBV28 combines with J gene TRBJ1-5; D possibly corresponds to TRBD1 (5 bases). Trimming stripped 10 bases from V and 3 bases from J, with 13 bases between. Germline V CDR1 and CDR2: MDHEN, SYDVKM. The CDR3 consists of 13 residues. The CDR3 coding sequence is TGTGCCACGACAGACAGAAACAATCAGCCCCAGCATTTT. Amino acids: CATTDRNNQPQHF. The full variable domain, rest sourced from reference TRBV28 and TRBJ1-5, is DVKVTQSSRYLVKRTGEKVFLECVQDMDHENMFWYRQDPGLGLRLIYFSYDVKMKEKGDIPEGYSVSREKKERFSLILESASTNQTSMYLCATTDRNNQPQHFGDGTRLSIL.

CDR3 in DNA: TGTGCCAGCAGCTTAGCCGCGGGGAGCTACAATGAGCAGTTCTTC. It encodes CASSLAAGSYNEQFF. The rearrangement uses TRBV7-3 and TRBJ2-1; D might be TRBD2 (6 bases). The V gene's germline CDR1 is SGHTA and CDR2 FQGTGA. The CDR3 extends over 15 amino acids. V was trimmed by 2 bases and J by 3 bases, leaving 11 bases between them.